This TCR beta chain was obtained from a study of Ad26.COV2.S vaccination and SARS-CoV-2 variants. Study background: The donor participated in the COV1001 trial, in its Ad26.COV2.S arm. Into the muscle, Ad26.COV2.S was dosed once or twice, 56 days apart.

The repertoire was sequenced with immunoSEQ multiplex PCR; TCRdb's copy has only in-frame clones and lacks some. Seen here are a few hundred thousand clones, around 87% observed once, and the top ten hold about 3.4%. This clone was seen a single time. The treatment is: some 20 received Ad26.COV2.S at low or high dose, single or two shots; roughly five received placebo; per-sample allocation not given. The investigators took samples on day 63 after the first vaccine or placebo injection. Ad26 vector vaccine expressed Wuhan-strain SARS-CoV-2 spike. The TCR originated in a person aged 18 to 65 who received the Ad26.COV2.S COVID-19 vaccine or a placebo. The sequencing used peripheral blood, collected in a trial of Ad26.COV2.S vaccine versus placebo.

The CDR3 DNA reads TGTGCCAGCAGTGAAGGGTCAGGAAATAGTCCCCAGCATTTT. It specifies CASSEGSGNSPQHF. The rearrangement uses TRBV6-1 and TRBJ1-5; D remains ambiguous. Per germline, CDR1 MNHNS and CDR2 SASEGT. Trimming took 1 base from V and 10 from J, leaving 14 bases between them. The CDR3 sequence is 14 residues long.